These T cell receptor beta chains were read from a single sample in a study of preoperative IRX-2 immunotherapy in early breast cancer. Profiling relied on immunoSEQ multiplex PCR, and the TCRdb table lists in-frame clones only, not all of them. The sample has fewer than 35,000 clones; approximately 89% are singletons. Sequencing used tumor tissue, obtained after IRX-2 immunotherapy. These TCRs come from a human donor with breast cancer. CDR3s include the opening cysteine and the closing phenylalanine or tryptophan. A D gene is named only where the DNA matches it firmly. Size tells how often a clone was seen (once, few, many) or the class of an expanded clone, and some rows leave it out.

TRBJ1-2 | TRBV6-8 | TRBD1 | - | TGTGCCAGCAGCTCTCAGGGGGCGTTTGGCTACACCTTC | CASSSQGAFGYTF
TRBJ2-1 | TRBV11-3 | - | - | TGTGCCAGCAGCGTGAGCGGTCTCTCCTACAATGAGCAGTTCTTC | CASSVSGLSYNEQFF
TRBJ1-2 | TRBV12-1 | - | - | TGTGCCAGCAGCCAGGGACGTACCTATGGCTACACCTTC | CASSQGRTYGYTF
TRBJ1-4 | TRBV19 | - | once | TGTGCCAGTAGTATAGATCCCTGGGGTAGGGAAAAACTGTTTTTT | CASSIDPWGREKLFF
TRBJ2-6 | TRBV11-3 | - | - | TGTGCCAGCAGCTTATGGCAGCTAAGCTCTGGGGCCAACGTCCTGACTTTC | CASSLWQLSSGANVLTF
TRBJ2-1 | TRBV6-8 | - | - | TGTGCCAGCAGTTACCGCACTTACAATGAGCAGTTCTTC | CASSYRTYNEQFF
TRBJ2-2 | TRBV11-3 | TRBD1 | - | TGTGCCAGCAGCGCGATGGGGACAGGGGGTATCGGGGAGCTGTTTTTT | CASSAMGTGGIGELFF
TRBJ1-5 | TRBV5-1 | TRBD1 | - | TGCGCCAGCAGCCCCGGACAGGAAAATCAGCCCCAGCATTTT | CASSPGQENQPQHF
TRBJ2-7 | TRBV11-3 | - | few | TGTGCCAGCAGCAGCCGGGGACGGAGCTCCTACGAGCAGTACTTC | CASSSRGRSSYEQYF
TRBJ2-7 | TRBV29-1 | TRBD1 | - | TGCAGCGTAGGACAGGGTCTATCCTACGAGCAGTACTTC | CSVGQGLSYEQYF
TRBJ1-3 | TRBV11-3 | - | - | TGTGCCAGCAGCCAGGGGTTCTCTGGAAACACCATATATTTT | CASSQGFSGNTIYF
TRBJ1-2 | TRBV30 | - | once | TGTGCCTGGAGTGTAATAACAGTTTCCTATGGCTACACCTTC | CAWSVITVSYGYTF
TRBJ2-7 | TRBV14 | - | - | TGTGCCAGCAGCTCTCCCGGGTCTCCCTACGAGCAGTACTTC | CASSSPGSPYEQYF
TRBJ1-5 | TRBV6-8 | - | - | TGTGCCAGCAGTTACCTGGGACAGCCCCAGCATTTT | CASSYLGQPQHF
TRBJ2-3 | TRBV10-2 | - | once | TGCGCCAGCAGTTCCCTCCGGGGCTACCGGTCAACAGATACGCAGTATTTT | CASSSLRGYRSTDTQYF
TRBJ1-1 | TRBV6-8 | - | - | TGTGCCAGCAGCCAAACTTCGGTGAACACTGAAGCTTTCTTT | CASSQTSVNTEAFF
TRBJ1-2 | TRBV6-8 | TRBD1 | - | TGTGCCAGCAGTGATCCCGGGACAGGGACCTATGGCTACACCTTC | CASSDPGTGTYGYTF
TRBJ1-1 | TRBV30 | - | - | TGTGCCTGGAGGACAGGACCGAACACTGAAGCTTTCTTT | CAWRTGPNTEAFF
TRBJ1-1 | TRBV6-8 | - | - | TGTGCCAGCACCAAATCCCAGAGCTCGAACACTGAAGCTTTCTTT | CASTKSQSSNTEAFF
TRBJ1-1 | TRBV5-1 | TRBD1 | - | TGCGCCAGCAGCGGTCAGGGACAGATTAACACTGAAGCTTTCTTT | CASSGQGQINTEAFF
TRBJ2-2 | TRBV4-1 | - | once | TGCGCCAGCAGCCAACTGTCCGGGGGTGGTACCGGGGAGCTGTTTTTT | CASSQLSGGGTGELFF
TRBJ2-1 | TRBV19 | TRBD2 | - | TGTGCCAGTAGTATGAAGGGGAGCGGGAGTGTTGAGCAGTTCTTC | CASSMKGSGSVEQFF
TRBJ1-5 | TRBV6-8 | TRBD1 | once | TGTGCCAGCAGTGACAGGAACAGGGGTGGTAGCAATCAGCCCCAGCATTTT | CASSDRNRGGSNQPQHF
TRBJ2-2 | TRBV7-7 | TRBD1 | - | TGTGCCAGCAGCTCGGGACAGGGGTTTTACACCGGGGAGCTGTTTTTT | CASSSGQGFYTGELFF
TRBJ1-1 | TRBV11-3 | - | few | TGTGCCAGCAGCCCGACAACAGGGAGGAACACTGAAGCTTTCTTT | CASSPTTGRNTEAFF
TRBJ1-3 | TRBV5-1 | - | - | TGCGCCAGCAAGGATGGCCTCCTGGGTGGAAACACCATATATTTT | CASKDGLLGGNTIYF
TRBJ1-2 | TRBV19 | - | - | TGTGCCAGTACCCATCGGCCCCCGGATGGCTACACCTTC | CASTHRPPDGYTF
TRBJ2-3 | TRBV7-7 | - | - | TGTGCCAGCAGCCTATTGGCTTCGTACACAGATACGCAGTATTTT | CASSLLASYTDTQYF
TRBJ1-2 | TRBV6-8 | - | - | TGTGCCGAAAGGAACAGGCCCCCTAACTATGGCTACACCTTC | CAERNRPPNYGYTF
TRBJ1-1 | TRBV29-1 | TRBD1 | - | TGCAGCGTTAACAGGGGATACACTGAAGCTTTCTTT | CSVNRGYTEAFF
TRBJ2-5 | TRBV11-3 | - | - | TGTGCCAGCAGCTTGTCGGCAGGGAGGAAGACCCAGTACTTC | CASSLSAGRKTQYF
TRBJ1-3 | TRBV6-8 | TRBD1 | - | TGTGCCAGCAGTCTCAGGACAGGGACATCTGGAAACACCATATATTTT | CASSLRTGTSGNTIYF
TRBJ2-5 | TRBV18 | - | - | TGTGCCAGCTCACCACCGAGGGACCAAGAGACCCAGTACTTC | CASSPPRDQETQYF
TRBJ1-1 | TRBV11-3 | TRBD1 | - | TGTGCCAGCAGCCCGCGGGACAGGGGGCGGTTTGAAGCTTTCTTT | CASSPRDRGRFEAFF
TRBJ2-1 | TRBV11-3 | TRBD1 | - | TGTGCCAGCAGATCCGACAGGGGACCCTACAATGAGCAGTTCTTC | CASRSDRGPYNEQFF
TRBJ2-1 | TRBV5-1 | TRBD2 | - | TGCGCCAGCAGCTTGGTGCGAGCGGGGGCTGCCAATGAGCAGTTCTTC | CASSLVRAGAANEQFF
TRBJ2-7 | TRBV10-1 | - | - | TGCGCCAGCAGTGACTGGGTCGAGCAGTACTTC | CASSDWVEQYF
TRBJ2-1 | TRBV1 | - | - | TGCGCCAGCAGCCACTCCTGGGAGCGGGGGGGGAGCTCCTACAATGAGCAGTTCTTC | CASSHSWERGGSSYNEQFF
TRBJ2-3 | TRBV12-5 | TRBD2 | - | TGTGCCAGCTCCCCCCCGGTGGGGACTAGCGGGGGAAAGGATACGCAGTATTTT | CASSPPVGTSGGKDTQYF
TRBJ2-1 | TRBV7-5 | - | - | TGTGCCAGCAGCACCGGGACTAGCGGGGGGGGTGAGCAGTTCTTC | CASSTGTSGGGEQFF
TRBJ2-5 | TRBV12-5 | TRBD1 | - | TGTGCTAGTGGTTCGGGATACGGGGACAGGGGAGAGACCCAGTACTTC | CASGSGYGDRGETQYF
TRBJ2-3 | TRBV6-8 | TRBD1 | - | TGTGCCAGCAGTGACAGGGTTAGCGCGCAGTATTTT | CASSDRVSAQYF
TRBJ1-1 | TRBV30 | - | - | TGTGCCTGGAGTGCCTGGTTGAACACTGAAGCTTTCTTT | CAWSAWLNTEAFF
TRBJ2-7 | TRBV6-8 | - | - | TGTGCCAGCAGTCCTCCCTCGAGCGAGCAGTACTTC | CASSPPSSEQYF
TRBJ1-2 | TRBV15 | TRBD1 | - | TGTGCCACCAGCAGATTTGGGGGACAGGGAAACTATGGCTACACCTTC | CATSRFGGQGNYGYTF
TRBJ1-4 | TRBV23-1 | TRBD1 | - | TGCGCCAGCAGCCAAGTCGGGACAGGGGGCGAAAAACTGTTTTTT | CASSQVGTGGEKLFF
TRBJ1-4 | TRBV7-5 | - | - | TGTGCCAGCAGCTTAGGGAGGACCACTAATGAAAAACTGTTTTTT | CASSLGRTTNEKLFF
TRBJ2-1 | TRBV29-1 | TRBD2 | - | TGCAGCGTTGACGGCGCTAGCGGGGGGAACAATGAGCAGTTCTTC | CSVDGASGGNNEQFF
TRBJ1-2 | TRBV23-1 | - | - | TGCGCCAGCAGCTTCTCGACAGCTAACTATGGCTACACCTTC | CASSFSTANYGYTF
TRBJ1-4 | TRBV28 | - | - | TGTGCCAGCAGAACCGGGGGACCTAATGAAAAACTGTTTTTT | CASRTGGPNEKLFF
TRBJ1-2 | TRBV5-1 | TRBD1 | - | TGCGCCAGCAGCTACGGGACAGCTACGAACTATGGCTACACCTTC | CASSYGTATNYGYTF
TRBJ1-6 | TRBV25-1 | - | - | TGTGCCAGCACCGTGCGGCTGGGAAATTCACCCCTCCACTTT | CASTVRLGNSPLHF
TRBJ2-7 | TRBV5-1 | - | - | TGCGCCAGCAGCCCCTCGGGGAAATCCTACGAGCAGTACTTC | CASSPSGKSYEQYF
TRBJ1-3 | TRBV6-8 | TRBD1 | - | TGTGCCAGCAGCCAAGGGGCCCACAGGGGGGGAAACACCATATATTTT | CASSQGAHRGGNTIYF
TRBJ2-2 | TRBV18 | TRBD1 | - | TGTGCCAGCTCAGACACAGGGGGCCCGAACACCGGGGAGCTGTTTTTT | CASSDTGGPNTGELFF